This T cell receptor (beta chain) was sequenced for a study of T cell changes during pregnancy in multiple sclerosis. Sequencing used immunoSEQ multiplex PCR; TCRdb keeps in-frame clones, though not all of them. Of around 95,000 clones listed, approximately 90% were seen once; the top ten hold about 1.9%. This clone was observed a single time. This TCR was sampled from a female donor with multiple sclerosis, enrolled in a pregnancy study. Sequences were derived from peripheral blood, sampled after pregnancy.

This CDR3 is CASSTGPQPQHF. The DNA for the CDR3 is TGTGCCAGCAGTACGGGTCCTCAGCCCCAGCATTTT. The chain employs TRBV6-5 and TRBJ1-5; D unresolved. CDR1 and CDR2 from the germline V gene are MNHEY and SVGAGI. Trimming took off 5 bases at V and 6 bases at J, with 8 bases between the two ends. This CDR3 has 12 amino acids.